This TCR beta chain was observed in a study of blood T cell repertoires in COVID-19. Study-wide context: Whether acute or convalescent, the COVID-19 samples came from the United States, Italy and Spain. The analysed material was cDNA or gDNA that came from T cells, B-cell-depleted T cells, or PBMCs.

Trimming shortened V by 5 bases and J by 3 bases, and 18 bases separated the two germline ends. There are 16 residues in the CDR3. Germline V gene lookup returns CDR1 SGHRS and CDR2 YFSETQ. In the source study's methods: Amplification with reference gene primers provided the estimates of nucleated cell counts. This table comes from immunoSEQ multiplex PCR, and its TCRdb copy is limited to in-frame clones, with some not included. V, J and clone size were drawn from that table, and D and trimming were deduced from the DNA. This table holds over 110,000 clones, about nine tenths found once. The receptor was derived from a human donor in a cohort sampled during active COVID-19. The V gene is TRBV5-1, the J gene TRBJ2-1, with D possibly being TRBD2 (6 bases). Sequencing input: peripheral blood. The CDR3 region has the DNA TGCGCCAGCAGTGCGGGGACCATAGCCTTCTACAATGAGCAGTTCTTC. Its protein is CASSAGTIAFYNEQFF.